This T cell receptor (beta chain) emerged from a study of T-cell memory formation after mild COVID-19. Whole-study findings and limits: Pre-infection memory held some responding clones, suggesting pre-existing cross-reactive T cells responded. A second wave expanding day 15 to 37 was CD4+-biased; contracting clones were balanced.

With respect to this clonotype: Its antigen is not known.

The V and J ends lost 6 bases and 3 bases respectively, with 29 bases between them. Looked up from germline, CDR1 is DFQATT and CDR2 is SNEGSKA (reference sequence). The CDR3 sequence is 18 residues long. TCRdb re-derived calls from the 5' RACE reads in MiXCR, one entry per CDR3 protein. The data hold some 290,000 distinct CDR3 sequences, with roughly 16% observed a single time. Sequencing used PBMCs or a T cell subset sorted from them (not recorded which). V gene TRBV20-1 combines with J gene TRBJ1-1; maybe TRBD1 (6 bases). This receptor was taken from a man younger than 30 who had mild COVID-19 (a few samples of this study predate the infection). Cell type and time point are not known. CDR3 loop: CSARGWDQGRSLDTEAFF. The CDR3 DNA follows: TGCAGTGCCCGAGGGTGGGATCAGGGGAGGTCGTTGGACACTGAAGCTTTCTTT.